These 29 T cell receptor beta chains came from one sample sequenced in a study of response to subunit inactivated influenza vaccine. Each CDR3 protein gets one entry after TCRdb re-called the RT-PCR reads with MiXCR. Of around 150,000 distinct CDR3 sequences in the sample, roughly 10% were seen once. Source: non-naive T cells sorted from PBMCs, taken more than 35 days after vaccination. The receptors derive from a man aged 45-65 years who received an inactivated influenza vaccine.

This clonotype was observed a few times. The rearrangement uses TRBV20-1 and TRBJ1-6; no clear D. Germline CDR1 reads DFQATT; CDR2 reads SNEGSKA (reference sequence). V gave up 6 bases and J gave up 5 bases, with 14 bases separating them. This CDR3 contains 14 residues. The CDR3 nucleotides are TGCAGTGCCAGGACCCGCGGGGATAATTCACCCCTCCACTTT. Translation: CSARTRGDNSPLHF.

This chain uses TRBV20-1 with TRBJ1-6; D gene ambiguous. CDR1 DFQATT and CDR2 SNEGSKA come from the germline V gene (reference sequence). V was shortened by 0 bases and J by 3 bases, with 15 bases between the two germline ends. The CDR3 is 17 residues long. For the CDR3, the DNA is TGCAGTGCTAGAGATGAGGGAGGCGAGGGCTATAATTCACCCCTCCACTTT. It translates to CSARDEGGEGYNSPLHF.

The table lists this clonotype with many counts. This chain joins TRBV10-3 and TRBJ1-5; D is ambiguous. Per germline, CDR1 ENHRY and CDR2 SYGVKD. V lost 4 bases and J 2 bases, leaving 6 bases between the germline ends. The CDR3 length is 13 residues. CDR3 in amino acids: CAISAVGNQPQHF. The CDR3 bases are TGTGCCATCAGTGCGGTGGGCAATCAGCCCCAGCATTTT.

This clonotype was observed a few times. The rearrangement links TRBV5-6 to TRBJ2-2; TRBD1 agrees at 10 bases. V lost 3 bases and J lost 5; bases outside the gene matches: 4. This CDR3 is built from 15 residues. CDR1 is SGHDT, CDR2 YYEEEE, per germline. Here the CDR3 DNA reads TGTGCCAGCAGCTGGGGACAGGGGAAGACCGGGGAGCTGTTTTTT. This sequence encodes CASSWGQGKTGELFF.

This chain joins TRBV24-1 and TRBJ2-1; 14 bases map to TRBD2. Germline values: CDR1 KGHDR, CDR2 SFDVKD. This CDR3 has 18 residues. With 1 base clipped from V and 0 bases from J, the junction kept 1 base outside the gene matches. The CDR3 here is CATSDLGTSGSSYNEQFF. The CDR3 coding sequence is TGTGCCACCAGTGATTTAGGGACTAGCGGGAGCTCCTACAATGAGCAGTTCTTC.

CDR3 protein: CASMPAAGAGDTQYF. The CDR3 nucleotides are TGTGCCAGCATGCCGGCGGCGGGGGCAGGAGATACGCAGTATTTT. The V call is TRBV2, the J call TRBJ2-3, with a tentative D call TRBD2 (7 bases). The CDR3 totals 15 residues. Germline V gene lookup returns CDR1 SNHLY and CDR2 FYNNEI. Trimming took 7 bases from V and 5 from J, leaving 19 bases between them.

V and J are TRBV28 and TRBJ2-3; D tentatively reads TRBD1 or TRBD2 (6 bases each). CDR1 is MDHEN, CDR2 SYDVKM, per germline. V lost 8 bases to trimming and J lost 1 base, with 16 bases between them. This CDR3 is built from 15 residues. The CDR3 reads CASALRGRGTDTQYF. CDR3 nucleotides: TGTGCCAGCGCTCTCCGGGGGCGAGGCACAGATACGCAGTATTTT. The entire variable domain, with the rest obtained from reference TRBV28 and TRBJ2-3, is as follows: DVKVTQSSRYLVKRTGEKVFLECVQDMDHENMFWYRQDPGLGLRLIYFSYDVKMKEKGDIPEGYSVSREKKERFSLILESASTNQTSMYLCASALRGRGTDTQYFGPGTRLTVL.

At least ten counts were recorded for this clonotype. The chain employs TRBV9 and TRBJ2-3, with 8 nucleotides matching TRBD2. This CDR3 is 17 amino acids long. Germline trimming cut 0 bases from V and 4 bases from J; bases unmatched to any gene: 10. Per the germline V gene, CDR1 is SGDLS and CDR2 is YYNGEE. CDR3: CASSVATGAGVPDTQYF. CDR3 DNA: TGTGCCAGCAGCGTAGCTACTGGAGCGGGAGTCCCAGATACGCAGTATTTT.

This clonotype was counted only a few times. CDR3 region: CSAIPGGDNEQFF. The CDR3 nucleotides read TGCAGTGCTATACCGGGGGGGGACAATGAGCAGTTCTTC. The V call is TRBV20-1, the J call TRBJ2-1; TRBD2 aligns across 8 bases. CDR1 and CDR2 (germline): DFQATT, SNEGSKA (reference sequence). This CDR3 has 13 amino acids. Trimming took 4 bases from V and 5 from J; bases not matched to a gene: 4.

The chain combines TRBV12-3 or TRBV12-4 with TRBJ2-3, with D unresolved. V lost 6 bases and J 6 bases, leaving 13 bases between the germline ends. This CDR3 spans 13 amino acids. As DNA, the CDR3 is TGTGCCAGCAGCCTAGATCAAGGGGATACGCAGTATTTT. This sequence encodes CASSLDQGDTQYF.

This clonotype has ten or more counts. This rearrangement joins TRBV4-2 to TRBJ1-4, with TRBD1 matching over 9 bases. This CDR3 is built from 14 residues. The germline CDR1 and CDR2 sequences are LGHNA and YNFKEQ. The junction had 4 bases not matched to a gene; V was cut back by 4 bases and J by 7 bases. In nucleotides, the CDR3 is TGTGCCAGCAGCCTCGGGACAGGGTTTGAAAAACTGTTTTTT. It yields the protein CASSLGTGFEKLFF.

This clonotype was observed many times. Here the CDR3 reads CSVSNRGNEQFF. The CDR3, as DNA: TGCAGCGTGAGTAACAGGGGCAATGAGCAGTTCTTC. The V gene is TRBV29-1, the J gene TRBJ2-1, with 7 nucleotides matching TRBD1. V shed 6 bases and J 6 bases; nucleotides not matched to a gene: 5. CDR1 and CDR2 (germline): SQVTM, ANQGSEA. The CDR3 contains 12 residues.

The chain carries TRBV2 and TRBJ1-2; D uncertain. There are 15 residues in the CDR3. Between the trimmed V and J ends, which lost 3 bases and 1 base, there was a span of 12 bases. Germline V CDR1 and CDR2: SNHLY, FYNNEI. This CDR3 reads CASSDFDIVNYGYTF. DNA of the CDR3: TGTGCCAGCAGTGATTTTGACATTGTTAACTATGGCTACACCTTC.

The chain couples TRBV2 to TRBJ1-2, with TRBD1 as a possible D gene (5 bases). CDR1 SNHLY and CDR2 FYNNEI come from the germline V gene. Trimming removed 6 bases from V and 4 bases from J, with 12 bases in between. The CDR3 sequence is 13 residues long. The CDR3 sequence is CASRGGEGYGYTF. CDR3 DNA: TGTGCCAGCAGGGGGGGGGAGGGCTATGGCTACACCTTC.

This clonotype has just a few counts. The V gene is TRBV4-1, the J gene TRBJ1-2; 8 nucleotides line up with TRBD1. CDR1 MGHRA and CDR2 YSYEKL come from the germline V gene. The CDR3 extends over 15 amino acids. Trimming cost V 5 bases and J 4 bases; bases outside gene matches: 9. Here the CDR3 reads CASSSQGARIYGYTF. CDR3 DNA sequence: TGCGCCAGCAGCTCCCAGGGGGCAAGGATCTATGGCTACACCTTC.

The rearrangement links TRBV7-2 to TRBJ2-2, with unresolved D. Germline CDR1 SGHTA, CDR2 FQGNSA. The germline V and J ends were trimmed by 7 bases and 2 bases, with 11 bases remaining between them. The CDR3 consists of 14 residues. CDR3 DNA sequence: TGTGCCAGCACCACTCAGGCCAACACCGGGGAGCTGTTTTTT. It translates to CASTTQANTGELFF.

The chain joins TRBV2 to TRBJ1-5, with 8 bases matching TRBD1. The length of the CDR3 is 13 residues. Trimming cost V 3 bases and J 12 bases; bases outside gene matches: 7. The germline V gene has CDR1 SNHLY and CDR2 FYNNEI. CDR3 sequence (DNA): TGTGCCAGCAGTGAGGACAGGGCTGGAGTCCAGCATTTT. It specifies CASSEDRAGVQHF.

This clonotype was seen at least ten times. Here the CDR3 reads CASRSGGLGNEQFF. The CDR3 DNA reads TGTGCCAGCAGAAGCGGGGGGCTTGGCAATGAGCAGTTCTTC. V usage is TRBV7-2 and J usage is TRBJ2-1, with 9 bases that match TRBD2. The V gene's germline CDR1 is SGHTA and CDR2 FQGNSA. Losses at the gene ends were 6 bases for V and 6 bases for J; bases not matched to a gene: 6. The CDR3 sequence is 14 residues long.

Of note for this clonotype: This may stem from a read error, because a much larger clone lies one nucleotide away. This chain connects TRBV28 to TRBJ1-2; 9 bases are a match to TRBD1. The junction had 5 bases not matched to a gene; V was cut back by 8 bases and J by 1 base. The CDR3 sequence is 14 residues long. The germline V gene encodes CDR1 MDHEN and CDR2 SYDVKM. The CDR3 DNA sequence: TGTGCCAGCGTACAGGGGGCCCTTAACTATGGCTACACCTTC. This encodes CASVQGALNYGYTF.

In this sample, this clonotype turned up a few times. The CDR3 here is CASSPIRDTQYF. DNA for the CDR3: TGTGCCAGCTCACCAATCCGAGATACGCAGTATTTT. V is TRBV18 and J is TRBJ2-3; D call uncertain. CDR3 length equals 12 residues. Germline CDR1 and CDR2: KGHSH and LQKENI. V was trimmed by 2 bases and J by 5 bases, leaving 5 bases between them.

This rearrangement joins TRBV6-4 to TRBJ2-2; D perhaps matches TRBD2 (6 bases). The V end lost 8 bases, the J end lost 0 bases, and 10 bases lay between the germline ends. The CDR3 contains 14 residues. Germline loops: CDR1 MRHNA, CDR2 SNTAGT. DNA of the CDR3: TGTGCCAGCGCAAGACTAGCGAACACCGGGGAGCTGTTTTTT. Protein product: CASARLANTGELFF.

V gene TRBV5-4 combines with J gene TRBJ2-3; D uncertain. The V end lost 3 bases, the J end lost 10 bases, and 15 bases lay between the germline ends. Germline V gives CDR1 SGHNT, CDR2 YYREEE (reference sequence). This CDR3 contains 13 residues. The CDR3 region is CASSSSLTDAQYF. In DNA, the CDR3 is TGTGCCAGCAGCTCCTCCCTGACGGATGCGCAGTATTTT.

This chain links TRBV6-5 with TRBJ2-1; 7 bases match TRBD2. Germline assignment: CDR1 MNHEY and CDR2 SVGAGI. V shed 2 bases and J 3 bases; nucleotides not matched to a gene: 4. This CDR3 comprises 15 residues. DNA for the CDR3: TGTGCCAGCAGTTACGTGGCGGGAGACTACAATGAGCAGTTCTTC. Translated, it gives CASSYVAGDYNEQFF.

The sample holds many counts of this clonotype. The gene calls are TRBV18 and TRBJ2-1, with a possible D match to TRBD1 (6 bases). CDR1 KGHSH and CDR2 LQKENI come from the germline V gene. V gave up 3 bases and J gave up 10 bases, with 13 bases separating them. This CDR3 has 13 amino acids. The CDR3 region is CASSPTLQGEQFF. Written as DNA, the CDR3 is TGTGCCAGCTCACCGACGCTTCAGGGGGAGCAGTTCTTC. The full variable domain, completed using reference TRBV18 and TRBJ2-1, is NAGVMQNPRHLVRRRGQEARLRCSPMKGHSHVYWYRQLPEEGLKFMVYLQKENIIDESGMPKERFSAEFPKEGPSILRIQQVVRGDSAAYFCASSPTLQGEQFFGPGTRLTVL.

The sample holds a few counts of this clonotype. The chain's CDR3 is CASSTYVLRRSAGLNTGELFF. The CDR3 region has the DNA TGTGCCAGCAGTACGTACGTCCTCAGGAGGTCCGCGGGGTTGAACACCGGGGAGCTGTTTTTT. The chain recombines TRBV6-2 or TRBV6-3 with TRBJ2-2; a possible D gene is TRBD2 (6 bases). Trimming took 5 bases from V and 1 from J, leaving 29 bases between them. CDR3 length: 21 amino acids. Germline V gene lookup returns CDR1 MNHEY and CDR2 SVGEGT.

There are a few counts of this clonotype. In DNA, the CDR3 is TGTGCCAGCAGCTTACCTGCGGGACAAACAGAAGCTTTCTTT. The encoded protein is CASSLPAGQTEAFF. This chain links TRBV7-8 with TRBJ1-1; a possible D gene is TRBD1 (6 bases). The CDR3 covers 14 residues. Germline loops: CDR1 SGHVS, CDR2 FQNEAQ. Trimming cost V 2 bases and J 8 bases, with 15 bases left between them.

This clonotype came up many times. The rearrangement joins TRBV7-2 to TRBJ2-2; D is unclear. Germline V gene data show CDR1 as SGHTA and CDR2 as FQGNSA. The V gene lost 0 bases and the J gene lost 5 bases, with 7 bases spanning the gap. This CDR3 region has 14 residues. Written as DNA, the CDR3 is TGTGCCAGCAGCTTAGCGCTCGCTACCGGGGAGCTGTTTTTT. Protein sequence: CASSLALATGELFF.

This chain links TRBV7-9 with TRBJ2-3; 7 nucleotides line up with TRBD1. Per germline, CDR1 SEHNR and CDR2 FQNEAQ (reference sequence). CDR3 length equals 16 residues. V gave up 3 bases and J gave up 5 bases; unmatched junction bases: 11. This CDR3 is CASSFGTGDAGDTQYF. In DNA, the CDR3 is TGTGCCAGCAGCTTTGGTACAGGGGATGCGGGAGATACGCAGTATTTT.

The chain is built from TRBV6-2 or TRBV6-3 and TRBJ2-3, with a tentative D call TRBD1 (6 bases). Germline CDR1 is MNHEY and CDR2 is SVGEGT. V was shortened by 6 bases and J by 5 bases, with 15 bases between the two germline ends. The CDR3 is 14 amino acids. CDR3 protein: CASRRPGHLDTQYF. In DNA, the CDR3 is TGTGCCAGCAGGCGCCCGGGACATTTAGATACGCAGTATTTT.